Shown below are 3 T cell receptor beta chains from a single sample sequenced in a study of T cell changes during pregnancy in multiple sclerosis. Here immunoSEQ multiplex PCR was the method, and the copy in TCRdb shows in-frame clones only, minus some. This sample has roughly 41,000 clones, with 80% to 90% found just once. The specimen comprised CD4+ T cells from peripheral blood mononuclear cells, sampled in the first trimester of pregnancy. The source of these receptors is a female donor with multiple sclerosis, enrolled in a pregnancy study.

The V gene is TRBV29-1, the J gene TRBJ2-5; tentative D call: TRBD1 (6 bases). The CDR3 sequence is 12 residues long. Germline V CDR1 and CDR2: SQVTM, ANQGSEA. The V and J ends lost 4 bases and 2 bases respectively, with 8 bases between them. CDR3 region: CSVGQVQETQYF. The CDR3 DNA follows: TGCAGCGTTGGACAGGTTCAAGAGACCCAGTACTTC.

CDR3 in DNA: TGTGCCAGCAGCTTTGGTCTAGCGGAAAATGAGCAGTTCTTC. This sequence encodes CASSFGLAENEQFF. This chain links TRBV5-6 with TRBJ2-1; 7 bases line up with TRBD2. Trimming cost V 2 bases and J 7 bases; bases outside gene matches: 6. Germline CDR1 reads SGHDT; CDR2 reads YYEEEE. The CDR3 has 14 residues.

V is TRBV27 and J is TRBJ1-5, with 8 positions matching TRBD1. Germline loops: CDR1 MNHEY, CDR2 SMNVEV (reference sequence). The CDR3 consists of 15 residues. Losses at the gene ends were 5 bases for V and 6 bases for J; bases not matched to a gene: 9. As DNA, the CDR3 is TGTGCCAGCAGTATAACCGGACAGGGTGGTCAGCCCCAGCATTTT. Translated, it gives CASSITGQGGQPQHF.